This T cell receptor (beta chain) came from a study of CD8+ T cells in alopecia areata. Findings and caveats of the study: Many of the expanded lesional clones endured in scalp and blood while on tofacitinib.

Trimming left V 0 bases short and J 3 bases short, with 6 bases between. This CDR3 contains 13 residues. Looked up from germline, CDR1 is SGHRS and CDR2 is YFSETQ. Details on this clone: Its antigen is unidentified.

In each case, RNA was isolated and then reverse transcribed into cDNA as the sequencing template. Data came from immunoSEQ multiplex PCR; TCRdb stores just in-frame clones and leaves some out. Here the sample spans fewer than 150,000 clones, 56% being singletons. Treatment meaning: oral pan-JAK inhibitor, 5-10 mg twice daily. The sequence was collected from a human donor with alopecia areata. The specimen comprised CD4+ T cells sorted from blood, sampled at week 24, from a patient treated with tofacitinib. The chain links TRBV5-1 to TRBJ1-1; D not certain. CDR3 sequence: CASSLVVDTEAFF. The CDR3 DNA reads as TGCGCCAGCAGCTTGGTGGTGGACACTGAAGCTTTCTTT.